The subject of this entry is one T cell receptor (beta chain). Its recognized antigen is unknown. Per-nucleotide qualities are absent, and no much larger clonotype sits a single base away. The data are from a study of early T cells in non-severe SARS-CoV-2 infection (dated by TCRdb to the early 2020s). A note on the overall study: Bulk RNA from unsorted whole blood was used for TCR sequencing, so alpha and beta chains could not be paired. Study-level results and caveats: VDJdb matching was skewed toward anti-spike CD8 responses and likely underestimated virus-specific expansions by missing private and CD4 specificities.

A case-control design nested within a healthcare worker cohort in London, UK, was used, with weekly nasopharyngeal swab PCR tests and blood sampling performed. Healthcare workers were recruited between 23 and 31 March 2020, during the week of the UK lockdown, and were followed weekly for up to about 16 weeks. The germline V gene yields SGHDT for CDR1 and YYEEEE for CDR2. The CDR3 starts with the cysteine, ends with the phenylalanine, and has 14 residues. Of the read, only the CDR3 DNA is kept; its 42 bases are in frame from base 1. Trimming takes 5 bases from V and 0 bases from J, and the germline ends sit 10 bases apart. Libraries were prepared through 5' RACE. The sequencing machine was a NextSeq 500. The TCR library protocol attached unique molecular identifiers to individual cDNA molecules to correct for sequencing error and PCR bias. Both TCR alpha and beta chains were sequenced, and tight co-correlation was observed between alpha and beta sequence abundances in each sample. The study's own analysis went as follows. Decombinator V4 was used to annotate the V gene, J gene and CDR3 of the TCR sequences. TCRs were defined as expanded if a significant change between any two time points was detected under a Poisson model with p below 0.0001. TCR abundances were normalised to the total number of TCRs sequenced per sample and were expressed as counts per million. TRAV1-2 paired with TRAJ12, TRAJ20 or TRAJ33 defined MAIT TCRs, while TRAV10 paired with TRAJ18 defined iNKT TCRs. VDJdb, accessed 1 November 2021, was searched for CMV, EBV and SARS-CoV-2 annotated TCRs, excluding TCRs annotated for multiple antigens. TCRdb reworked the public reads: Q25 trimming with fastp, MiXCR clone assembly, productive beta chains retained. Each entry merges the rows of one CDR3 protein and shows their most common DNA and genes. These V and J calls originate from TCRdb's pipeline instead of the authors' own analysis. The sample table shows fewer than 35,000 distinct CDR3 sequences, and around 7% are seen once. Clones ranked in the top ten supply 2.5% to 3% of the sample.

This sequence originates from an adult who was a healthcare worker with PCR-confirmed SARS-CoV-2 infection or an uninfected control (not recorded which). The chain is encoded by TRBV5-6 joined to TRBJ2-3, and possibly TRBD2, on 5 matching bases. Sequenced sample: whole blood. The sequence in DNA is TGTGCCAGCAGTCACGGGGTCAGCACAGATACGCAGTATTTT. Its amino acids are CASSHGVSTDTQYF.